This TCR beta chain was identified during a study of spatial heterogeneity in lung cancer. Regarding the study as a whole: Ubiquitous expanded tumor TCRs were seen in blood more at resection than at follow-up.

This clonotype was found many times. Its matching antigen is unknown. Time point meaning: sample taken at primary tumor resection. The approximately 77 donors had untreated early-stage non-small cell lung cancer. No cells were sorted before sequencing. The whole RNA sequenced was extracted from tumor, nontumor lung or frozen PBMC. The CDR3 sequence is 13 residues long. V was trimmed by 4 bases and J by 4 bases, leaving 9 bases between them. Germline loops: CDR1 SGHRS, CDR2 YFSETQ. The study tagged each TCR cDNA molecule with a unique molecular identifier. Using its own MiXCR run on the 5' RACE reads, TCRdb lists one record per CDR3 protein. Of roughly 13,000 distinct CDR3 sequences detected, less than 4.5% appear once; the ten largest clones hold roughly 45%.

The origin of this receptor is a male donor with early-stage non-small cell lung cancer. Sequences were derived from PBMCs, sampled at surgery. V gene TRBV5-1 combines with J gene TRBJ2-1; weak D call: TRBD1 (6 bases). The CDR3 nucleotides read TGCGCCAGCAGCCTACAGGGATACAATGAGCAGTTCTTC. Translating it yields CASSLQGYNEQFF.